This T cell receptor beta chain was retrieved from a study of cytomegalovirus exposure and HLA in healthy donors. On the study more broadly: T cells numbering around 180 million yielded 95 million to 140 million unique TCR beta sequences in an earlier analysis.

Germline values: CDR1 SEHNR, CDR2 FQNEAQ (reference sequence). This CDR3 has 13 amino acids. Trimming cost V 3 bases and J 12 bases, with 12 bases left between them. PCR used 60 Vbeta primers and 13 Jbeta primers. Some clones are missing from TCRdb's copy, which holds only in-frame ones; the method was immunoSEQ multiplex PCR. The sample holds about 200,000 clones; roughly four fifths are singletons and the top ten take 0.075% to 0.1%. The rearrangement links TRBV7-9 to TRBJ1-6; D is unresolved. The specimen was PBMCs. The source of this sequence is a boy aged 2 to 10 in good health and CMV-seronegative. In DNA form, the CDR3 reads TGTGCCAGCAGCTTGATCGATGAGGGACCCCTCCACTTT. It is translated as CASSLIDEGPLHF.